These 16 T cell receptor beta chains originate from one sample sequenced in a study of T cell changes during pregnancy in multiple sclerosis. Sequencing was performed with immunoSEQ multiplex PCR; in TCRdb, only in-frame clones are kept and a portion is missing. The profile shows about 100,000 clones, 92% of them singletons. Here the sequenced sample was peripheral blood, taken after pregnancy. The receptor source for this set is a female donor with multiple sclerosis, enrolled in a pregnancy study.

The chain carries TRBV25-1 and TRBJ2-2; the D gene is possibly TRBD2 (6 bases). V was shortened by 3 bases and J by 3 bases, with 8 bases between the two germline ends. The germline CDR1 and CDR2 sequences are MGHDK and SYGVNS. This CDR3 region has 14 residues. CDR3 nucleotides: TGTGCCAGCAGTGAGGCGGGGTACACCGGGGAGCTGTTTTTT. Translated, it gives CASSEAGYTGELFF. Looking up the rest from reference TRBV25-1 and TRBJ2-2 gives the full variable domain: EADIYQTPRYLVIGTGKKITLECSQTMGHDKMYWYQQDPGMELHLIHYSYGVNSTEKGDLSSESTVSRIRTEHFPLTLESARPSHTSQYLCASSEAGYTGELFFGEGSRLTVL.

The rearrangement links TRBV29-1 to TRBJ1-1; 7 positions match TRBD1. V was clipped by 6 bases and J by 0 bases; unmatched bases: 7. Per germline, CDR1 SQVTM and CDR2 ANQGSEA. The CDR3 covers 14 residues. CDR3 protein: CSVRQGRVNTEAFF. CDR3 in DNA: TGCAGCGTCCGACAGGGAAGGGTGAACACTGAAGCTTTCTTT.

This clone was detected once. The CDR3 DNA follows: TGTGCCAGCTCACGGTCCAGCGGGGGAGAGACCCAGTACTTC. Its protein is CASSRSSGGETQYF. The chain carries TRBV18 and TRBJ2-5, with TRBD2 identical over 8 bases. This CDR3 has 14 residues. V shed 4 bases, J shed 4 bases, and the junction held 5 bases outside the gene matches. Germline V CDR1 and CDR2: KGHSH, LQKENI. The full variable domain, rest sourced from reference TRBV18 and TRBJ2-5, is NAGVMQNPRHLVRRRGQEARLRCSPMKGHSHVYWYRQLPEEGLKFMVYLQKENIIDESGMPKERFSAEFPKEGPSILRIQQVVRGDSAAYFCASSRSSGGETQYFGPGTRLLVL.

This clone occurred a few times. V usage is TRBV7-9 and J usage is TRBJ2-5; 12 bases match TRBD2. V dropped 5 bases and J dropped 2; count of bases not matched to a gene: 3. Germline V CDR1 and CDR2: SEHNR, FQNEAQ (reference sequence). The CDR3 covers 15 residues. As DNA, the CDR3 is TGTGCCAGCAGCCCGGGGACTAGCGGGCAAGAGACCCAGTACTTC. Translated, it gives CASSPGTSGQETQYF.

The chain couples TRBV19 to TRBJ1-5; 7 nucleotides match TRBD1. This CDR3 comprises 14 residues. J lost 1 base, V lost 5 bases, and 2 bases had no gene match. Germline V gives CDR1 LNHDA, CDR2 SQIVND (reference sequence). The CDR3 DNA sequence: TGTGCCAGTAGTGGGACAGTAAGCAATCAGCCCCAGCATTTT. Translated, it gives CASSGTVSNQPQHF.

The chain is built from TRBV9 and TRBJ1-1; maybe TRBD1 (6 bases). The germline V gene has CDR1 SGDLS and CDR2 YYNGEE. The V end lost 2 bases, the J end lost 1 base, and 12 bases lay between the germline ends. The CDR3 contains 15 residues. For the CDR3, the DNA is TGTGCCAGCAGCGTTAACAGGGAGGGGAACACTGAAGCTTTCTTT. This gives the protein CASSVNREGNTEAFF.

The gene calls are TRBV6-5 and TRBJ1-6; 9 positions agree with TRBD1. The germline CDR1 and CDR2 sequences are MNHEY and SVGAGI. The CDR3 spans 15 residues. Trimming removed 5 bases from V and 10 bases from J; junction bases left unmatched: 9. CDR3 coding DNA: TGTGCCAGCAGTCCCGGACAGGGGTTAGGATCACCCCTCCACTTT. It specifies CASSPGQGLGSPLHF.

V gene TRBV5-1 combines with J gene TRBJ2-7, with a tentative D call TRBD1 (5 bases). This CDR3 region has 14 residues. V lost 4 bases and J lost 2, with 13 bases in between. Germline values: CDR1 SGHRS, CDR2 YFSETQ. CDR3 nucleotides: TGCGCCAGCAGCACAACCGACAGAACCTACGAGCAGTACTTC. It encodes CASSTTDRTYEQYF.

This chain links TRBV28 with TRBJ1-4, with a possible D match to TRBD1 (6 bases). With 6 bases removed from V and 12 bases from J, the gap between germline ends came to 20 bases. Germline lookup yields CDR1 MDHEN and CDR2 SYDVKM. This CDR3 spans 14 amino acids. The CDR3 region has the DNA TGTGCCAGCAGACAACAGGGCCCAGTATGGGAACTGTTTTTT. Amino acid sequence: CASRQQGPVWELFF.

This rearrangement joins TRBV30 to TRBJ1-2, with 9 bases identical to TRBD1. The CDR3 is made up of 13 amino acids. The trim removed 4 bases at V and 6 bases at J, leaving 6 bases unmatched. Germline-derived CDR1 and CDR2 are GTSNPN and SVGIG (reference sequence). This chain's CDR3 is CAWTRDRENGYTF. Written as DNA, the CDR3 is TGTGCCTGGACCAGGGACAGGGAGAATGGCTACACCTTC.

Details on this clone: One end of the junction is discordant with germline, which a read error may explain. The chain couples TRBV28 to TRBJ1-1; 9 bases align to TRBD1. CDR3 size: 14 residues. Germline CDR1 and CDR2: MDHEN and SYDVKM. The CDR3 protein is CASTTGTGHTEAFF. The CDR3 nucleotides read TGTGCGAGCACCACCGGGACAGGGCACACTGAAGCTTTCTTT. Drawing the rest from reference TRBV28 and TRBJ1-1, the complete variable domain is DVKVTQSSRYLVKRTGEKVFLECVQDMDHENMFWYRQDPGLGLRLIYFSYDVKMKEKGDIPEGYSVSREKKERFSLILESASTNQTSMYLCASTTGTGHTEAFFGQGTRLTVV.

CDR3 region: CSVGTGVGNTIYF. In nucleotides, the CDR3 is TGCAGCGTAGGGACAGGGGTGGGAAACACCATATATTTT. This chain links TRBV29-1 with TRBJ1-3; TRBD1 matches 10 bases. Germline CDR1 and CDR2: SQVTM and ANQGSEA. The CDR3 contains 13 residues. Losses at the gene ends were 6 bases for V and 4 bases for J; bases not matched to a gene: 3.

The chain combines TRBV6-1 with TRBJ2-3; 7 bases map to TRBD2. Germline V lookup: CDR1 MNHNS, CDR2 SASEGT. J was trimmed by 0 bases and V by 2 bases; bases with no gene match: 2. This CDR3 contains 15 residues. Written as DNA, the CDR3 is TGTGCCAGCAGTGAATGGCGGGGGAGCACAGATACGCAGTATTTT. Protein: CASSEWRGSTDTQYF.

This chain links TRBV19 with TRBJ2-3; 7 bases are a match to TRBD1. CDR1 is LNHDA, CDR2 SQIVND, per germline (reference sequence). The CDR3 extends over 16 amino acids. The V segment lost 6 bases and the J segment 6 bases; nucleotides outside the gene matches: 15. CDR3 in DNA: TGTGCCAGTAGCCAGGGGGAAGCAGGGGCAGTGGATACGCAGTATTTT. Translated, it gives CASSQGEAGAVDTQYF.

This sequence joins TRBV4-3 and TRBJ1-2; D uncertain. Germline V gives CDR1 LGHNA, CDR2 YSLEER. The CDR3 has 13 residues. Trimming pared 0 bases from V and 8 bases from J, leaving 10 bases between. CDR3 sequence reads: CASSQEPEAGYTF. As DNA, the CDR3 is TGCGCCAGCAGCCAAGAACCTGAAGCGGGCTACACCTTC.

The chain employs TRBV27 and TRBJ2-7; 7 bases agree with TRBD2. This CDR3 region has 13 residues. The junction had 4 bases not matched to a gene; V was cut back by 5 bases and J by 3 bases. Germline assignment: CDR1 MNHEY and CDR2 SMNVEV (reference sequence). The CDR3 bases are TGTGCCAGCAGTCCGGGACTATTCTACGAGCAGTACTTC. This translates into CASSPGLFYEQYF.